The rows below give T cell receptor beta chains drawn from one sample of a study of cytomegalovirus exposure and HLA in healthy donors. Assay: immunoSEQ multiplex PCR; the TCRdb copy retains only in-frame clones and omits some. The table has 160,000 or so clones, 65% to 85% seen once; the top ten hold over 1.2%. The sample was PBMCs. The receptors shown here come from a man in his 60s in good health and CMV-seronegative. The CDR3 runs from the conserved cysteine through the conserved F or W. Each record gives: clone size, D gene, V gene, J gene, CDR3 protein, CDR3 DNA. A D gene is named only where the DNA matches it firmly. Expanded clones are given a class, and other clones once, few, many or no size at all.

NA	NA	TRBV7-9	TRBJ1-2	CASSLQVPNYGYTF	TGTGCCAGCAGCCTACAGGTTCCAAACTATGGCTACACCTTC
NA	TRBD2	TRBV5-1	TRBJ2-5	CASSAASGGVIEQYF	TGCGCCAGCAGCGCAGCTAGCGGGGGAGTAATAGAGCAGTACTTC
NA	TRBD2	TRBV6-6	TRBJ2-7	CASSSAGSEQYF	TGTGCCAGCAGTTCAGCGGGATCCGAGCAGTACTTC
NA	TRBD2	TRBV19	TRBJ2-1	CASSVPGLADEQFF	TGTGCCAGTAGTGTTCCGGGACTAGCCGATGAGCAGTTCTTC
once	TRBD1	TRBV27	TRBJ2-7	CASSFYRGATYEQYF	TGTGCCAGCAGTTTTTACAGGGGGGCCACCTACGAGCAGTACTTC
NA	NA	TRBV6-5	TRBJ1-1	CATGPMNTEAFF	TGTGCCACAGGGCCCATGAACACTGAAGCTTTCTTT
NA	NA	TRBV7-9	TRBJ2-5	CASTRDGGEQYF	TGTGCCAGCACCCGGGACGGGGGAGAGCAGTACTTC
NA	NA	TRBV27	TRBJ2-7	CASSLGKTYEQYF	TGTGCCAGCAGTTTAGGAAAGACTTACGAGCAGTACTTC
NA	TRBD1	TRBV11-2	TRBJ1-2	CASSKQGQGAYGYTF	TGTGCCAGCAGCAAACAGGGACAGGGCGCCTATGGCTACACCTTC
NA	NA	TRBV10-3	TRBJ2-1	CAIRSKTGTYNEQFF	TGTGCCATCAGGTCTAAGACAGGTACTTACAATGAGCAGTTCTTC
NA	NA	TRBV9	TRBJ2-2	CASSVALATNTGELFF	TGTGCCAGCAGCGTAGCGCTAGCGACGAACACCGGGGAGCTGTTTTTT
NA	NA	TRBV19	TRBJ1-2	CASSIGQPGNYGYTF	TGTGCCAGTAGTATCGGACAGCCGGGAAACTATGGCTACACCTTC
few	NA	TRBV2	TRBJ2-7	CASFGRGSYEQYF	TGTGCCAGCTTTGGGAGAGGATCCTACGAGCAGTACTTC
NA	TRBD1	TRBV5-5	TRBJ1-2	CASSLYGQANYGYTF	TGTGCCAGCAGCTTGTATGGACAGGCCAACTATGGCTACACCTTC
once	TRBD2	TRBV28	TRBJ2-1	CASSLSVAGGPNEQFF	TGTGCCAGCAGTTTATCCGTAGCGGGGGGGCCCAATGAGCAGTTCTTC
NA	NA	TRBV6-6	TRBJ2-6	CASSKQGAGANVLTF	TGTGCCAGCAGTAAACAGGGCGCTGGGGCCAACGTCCTGACTTTC
NA	TRBD2	TRBV6-5	TRBJ2-7	CASNPVAGGIYEQYF	TGTGCCAGCAATCCTGTAGCGGGAGGGATCTACGAGCAGTACTTC
once	NA	TRBV5-3	TRBJ1-5	CARSGDRLGDQPQHF	TGTGCCAGAAGCGGAGACAGGTTAGGGGATCAGCCCCAGCATTTT
NA	TRBD1	TRBV5-8	TRBJ1-1	CASSLVAGGNTEAFF	TGTGCCAGCAGCTTGGTGGCAGGGGGGAACACTGAAGCTTTCTTT
once	TRBD2	TRBV5-1	TRBJ2-3	CASSFQRGGRADTQYF	TGCGCCAGCAGCTTCCAGCGGGGGGGCCGCGCAGATACGCAGTATTTT
NA	NA	TRBV5-6	TRBJ1-1	CASSLGQREAFF	TGTGCCAGCAGCTTAGGACAGCGTGAAGCTTTCTTT
NA	TRBD1	TRBV6-1	TRBJ2-7	CASSVDRSLYEQYF	TGTGCCAGCAGTGTGGACAGGTCCCTCTACGAGCAGTACTTC
NA	TRBD1	TRBV7-8	TRBJ1-5	CASSFVRGQVSNQPQHF	TGTGCCAGCAGCTTCGTCCGTGGACAGGTTAGCAATCAGCCCCAGCATTTT
NA	NA	TRBV19	TRBJ2-3	CASGWLEETDTQYF	TGTGCCAGCGGATGGCTAGAGGAAACAGATACGCAGTATTTT
NA	TRBD2	TRBV28	TRBJ2-5	CASSRGLAGVNRETQYF	TGTGCCAGCAGTCGGGGACTAGCGGGGGTCAACAGGGAGACCCAGTACTTC
NA	TRBD2	TRBV18	TRBJ2-2	CASSPPLASGTGELFF	TGTGCCAGCTCACCACCTCTGGCTAGCGGCACCGGGGAGCTGTTTTTT
NA	TRBD2	TRBV27	TRBJ2-7	CASSLSLAGTYEQYF	TGTGCCAGCAGTTTATCTCTAGCGGGAACTTACGAGCAGTACTTC
NA	NA	TRBV10-3	TRBJ2-7	CAISAPADSYEQYF	TGTGCCATCAGTGCCCCCGCCGACAGCTACGAGCAGTACTTC
few	NA	TRBV27	TRBJ1-4	CASSIAFGFEKLFF	TGTGCCAGCAGTATAGCTTTCGGGTTTGAAAAACTGTTTTTT
NA	NA	TRBV21-1	TRBJ1-5	CASSHYRGGGQPQHF	TGTGCCAGCAGCCATTACCGGGGGGGAGGCCAGCCCCAGCATTTT
NA	TRBD1	TRBV5-4	TRBJ2-6	CASSFRGLGANVLTF	TGTGCCAGCAGCTTCAGGGGGCTCGGGGCCAACGTCCTGACTTTC
NA	NA	TRBV10-3	TRBJ1-2	CAIRGLWGGNYGYTF	TGTGCCATCAGGGGACTCTGGGGGGGGAACTATGGCTACACCTTC
NA	TRBD1	TRBV7-9	TRBJ1-1	CASSFEQGANTEAFF	TGTGCCAGCAGCTTTGAGCAGGGGGCCAACACTGAAGCTTTCTTT
NA	NA	TRBV7-2	TRBJ2-7	CASSLTPGEFYEQYF	TGTGCCAGCAGCTTAACTCCAGGGGAGTTTTACGAGCAGTACTTC
few	TRBD2	TRBV7-9	TRBJ2-1	CSSSFPSAGGSSYNEQFF	TGTTCCAGCAGCTTCCCATCAGCGGGGGGAAGCTCCTACAATGAGCAGTTCTTC